This TCR beta chain was recorded in a study of CD8+CD57+ T cells in acquired aplastic anemia. Study details: Sorting CD4+ and CD8+ cells gave DNA averaging approximately 3 ug.

Researchers used genomic DNA as the template to profile TCR beta VDJ and CDR3. MiXCR was run by TCRdb on the reads, yielding one entry per CDR3 protein. The sample holds around 170,000 distinct CDR3 sequences, approximately 44% seen once. The ends lost 3 bases at V and 0 bases at J; junction bases unmatched: 3. The CDR3 is made up of 17 amino acids. Germline V gene sequence: CDR1 SEHNR, CDR2 FQNEAQ (reference sequence). Selection for sequencing was limited to patients who had shown CD8+CD57+ cell expansion by flow cytometry. The patients, all of them, had severe acquired aplastic anemia. Patient blood was sampled before any therapy had been received. This clonotype has a count of ten or more.

Sequenced sample: sorted CD4+, CD8+, or CD8+CD57+ T cells (not recorded which) from PBMCs. This clonotype originated in a human donor with aplastic anemia. The chain has TRBV7-9 and TRBJ2-6; 9 bases align to TRBD2. This CDR3 reads CASSFASGTSGANVLTF. The CDR3 DNA reads TGTGCCAGCAGCTTCGCTAGCGGGACCTCTGGGGCCAACGTCCTGACTTTC.